This TCR beta chain came from a study of CD8+ T cells in alopecia areata (dated by TCRdb to between 2018 and 2020). For the study in its entirety: The treated patients, all with moderate-to-severe alopecia areata, were enrolled in an open-label pilot trial of oral tofacitinib given at 5 to 10 mg twice daily. Amplification of TCRbeta CDR3 regions was done by immunoSEQ multiplex PCR using 35 Vbeta forward primers and 13 Jbeta reverse primers. The RNA source kit depended on sample type: the PAXgene miRNA kit for fixed scalp, the miRNeasy kit for PBMCs, and the RNeasy kit for mouse skin. Patients stayed on tofacitinib for 6 to 18 months and then had 6 months of follow-up off drug so that delayed response and recurrence could be assessed. Human TCRbeta sequencing covered scalp tissue and sorted CD4+ and CD8+ peripheral blood T cells from patchy and totalis/universalis alopecia areata patients and healthy controls. The study used high-throughput TCRbeta sequencing to examine T cell clonal expansion in alopecia areata, in both the C3H/HeJ mouse model and human patients. Patients on tofacitinib were biopsied at baseline and after 4 and 24 weeks of treatment, and several of the patients also had a later scalp biopsy. Scalp clonality was compared among normal scalp (n=4), patchy alopecia areata scalp (n=8), and alopecia totalis/universalis scalp (n=8). For the treated patients, the SALT score, which quantifies what percentage of scalp surface area is affected, served as the measure of disease severity. Study-wide conclusions, independent of this receptor: Higher clonality and more expanded CD8+ clones were observed in lesional scalp than in normal scalp, particularly in alopecia totalis/universalis, a finding suggestive of antigenic drive. Because the treated cohort was small and included a single nonresponder, larger studies are needed to assess links between baseline CD8+ expansion and response. During tofacitinib treatment, many expanded lesional clones remained in scalp and blood, and this persistence may partly explain relapse after treatment is stopped. Compared with mice, TCR sequences shared between patients were less clear, possibly partly because of HLA diversity across the patient population. Unlike mouse skin, where gammadelta T cells dominate, normal human skin contains resident alphabeta T cells that get sequenced too, which complicates analysis of the scalp TCR repertoire. With tofacitinib, both scalp clonality and the number of expanded CD8+ clones among the top 100 scalp clones went down significantly.

In the paper's terms, the treatment or condition label means: oral pan-JAK inhibitor, 5-10 mg twice daily. Peripheral blood and lesional scalp punch biopsies were obtained from patients with alopecia areata. PBMCs were isolated by density centrifugation and stained for CD3, CD4 and CD8, and CD4+ and CD8+ T cells were sorted on a FACSAria. Library creation used the immunoSEQ multiplex PCR assay. For TCR sequencing, RNA was extracted from every sample and reverse transcribed into cDNA to serve as template. First-strand cDNA was synthesized with SuperScript III using a 2:1 mix of oligo-dT and random hexamers. Amplification bias was assessed with a synthetic immune receptor repertoire, and residual bias was removed computationally. On the study's bioinformatics: After raw reads were preprocessed to remove errors, the CDR3 was defined following IMGT conventions as running from the conserved cysteine to phenylalanine. To get clonality, Shannon entropy was normalized by log2 of the number of productive unique TCRs and the result was subtracted from 1. CD4 or CD8 identity of scalp clones was inferred by cross-referencing scalp TCRbeta sequences with sorted blood CD4 and CD8 repertoires. TCRdb retrieved this table from immuneACCESS and kept in-frame rearrangements only. Not all clones are present; in checked studies, unresolved V genes account for under half, and no reason is known for the remainder. V and J calls plus clone size are reproduced from that table; the DNA served to infer D and trimming. Across this sample there are fewer than 200,000 clones, with 58% seen only once. The leading ten clones occupy 16% of the sample.

As for this clone: Its antigen has not been determined. The record has no base qualities; no much larger clone is one base away.

This material consisted of CD4+ T cells sorted from blood, taken at week 56, from a patient treated with tofacitinib. The sequence came from a human donor with alopecia areata.

Here the CDR3 is given as CASSHGQGALPGDNEQFF. In nucleotides, the sequence is TGCGCCAGCAGCCACGGACAGGGTGCCTTACCAGGTGACAATGAGCAGTTCTTC. The rearrangement joined TRBV4-1 to TRBJ2-1; TRBD1 lines up with 8 middle nucleotides. According to the germline V gene, CDR1 reads MGHRA and CDR2 reads YSYEKL. Taken from cysteine to phenylalanine, the CDR3 has 18 residues. Only the CDR3 part of the read is kept: 54 bases, read in frame from the first base. V is trimmed back by 3 bases and J by 5 bases, and the junction contains 15 bases that no gene match accounts for.